Below, 7 T cell receptor beta chains from the same sample are listed, as sequenced in a study of liver allograft versus peripheral blood T cells (TCRdb year 2020). With regard to the full study: The study compared the T cell receptor repertoires present in transplanted livers with the repertoires present in the peripheral blood of liver transplant recipients.

Sequencing was carried out with an Illumina MiSeq. Clones were called with MiXCR by TCRdb after fastp trimmed the public reads at Q25, and only in-frame beta chains were retained. Duplicate CDR3 protein sequences are folded into a single record with the most common DNA and genes. This sample is represented by some 9,000 distinct CDR3 sequences; roughly 25% of them were singletons. Over 6.5% of the sample rests with the top ten. These receptors were obtained from a human patient who had a liver transplant. Where a transplant has occurred, the graft donor may have supplied some of the T cells.

This clonotype is large (0.1 to 1%). The V and J genes are TRBV29-1 and TRBJ2-2; D unclear. The CDR3 runs 14 residues. V gave up 7 bases and J gave up 2 bases, with 14 bases separating them. Germline V gene sequence: CDR1 SQVTM, CDR2 ANQGSEA. The chain's CDR3 is CSARSLTNTGELFF. Here the CDR3 DNA reads TGCAGCGCCCGGAGTCTTACAAACACCGGGGAGCTGTTTTTT.

V is TRBV30 and J is TRBJ1-5; 8 bases match TRBD1. V lost 6 bases to trimming and J lost 6 bases; unmatched junction nucleotides: 4. The CDR3 consists of 12 residues. CDR1 is GTSNPN and CDR2 is SVGIG in the germline V gene (reference sequence). The CDR3, as DNA: TGTGCCTGCGACAGGGGCGGTCAGCCCCAGCATTTT. Translated: CACDRGGQPQHF.

This clonotype was picked up a small number of times. V usage is TRBV6-1 and J usage is TRBJ1-2; D is perhaps TRBD1 (6 bases). Germline lookup yields CDR1 MNHNS and CDR2 SASEGT. CDR3 length: 15 amino acids. Trimming shortened V by 4 bases and J by 3 bases, and 15 bases separated the two germline ends. CDR3 DNA: TGTGCCAGCAGTGGCCAACAGGGACAACACTATGGCTACACCTTC. Translating gives CASSGQQGQHYGYTF.

This clonotype counts as medium-sized (0.01 to 0.1%). This chain links TRBV6-6 with TRBJ2-7; 8 bases are shared with TRBD1. CDR3 length: 11 amino acids. With V trimmed by 7 bases and J by 6 bases, 2 bases remained unmatched. In germline, CDR1 is MNHNY, CDR2 SVGAGI (reference sequence). The CDR3 sequence is CASTTGVEQYF. Written as DNA, the CDR3 is TGTGCCAGCACGACAGGGGTCGAGCAGTACTTC.

In this sample, this clonotype is medium-sized (0.01 to 0.1%). CDR3 loop: CASSLEDRESGYTF. CDR3 coding DNA: TGTGCCAGCAGCTTGGAGGACAGGGAAAGTGGCTACACCTTC. V and J are TRBV5-6 and TRBJ1-2; 8 bases agree with TRBD1. The germline CDR1 and CDR2 sequences are SGHDT and YYEEEE. The V and J ends lost 0 bases and 7 bases, in that order; junction bases with no gene match: 5. The CDR3 has 14 residues.

This clonotype was observed many times. The chain links TRBV27 to TRBJ2-7, with D unclear. Germline values: CDR1 MNHEY, CDR2 SMNVEV (reference sequence). The CDR3 length is 14 residues. Trimming removed 6 bases at V and 0 bases at J, with 12 bases between. CDR3 nucleotide sequence: TGTGCCAGCAGGAAATACCTTAGCTCCTACGAGCAGTACTTC. This gives the protein CASRKYLSSYEQYF.

The table lists this clonotype with a few counts. J is TRBJ1-1 and V is TRBV7-9, with D possibly matching TRBD1 (6 bases). The CDR3 is made up of 14 amino acids. Germline V gene data show CDR1 as SEHNR and CDR2 as FQNEAQ (reference sequence). Trimming cost V 3 bases and J 1 base, with 9 bases left between them. The CDR3 DNA is TGTGCCAGCAGCTTCCGGACAGAGAACACTGAAGCTTTCTTT. Protein sequence: CASSFRTENTEAFF.